This T cell receptor (beta chain) emerged from a study of T cell changes during pregnancy in multiple sclerosis. The CDR3 extends over 14 amino acids. CDR1 and CDR2 (germline): SGHVS, FQNEAQ. Trimming pared 5 bases from V and 7 bases from J, leaving 15 bases between. Sequenced by immunoSEQ multiplex PCR; TCRdb stores in-frame clones only, minus some. The sample has over 45,000 clones; 85% to 90% are singletons. The TCR sequence derives from a female donor with multiple sclerosis, enrolled in a pregnancy study. The sequences come from CD4+ T cells from peripheral blood mononuclear cells, collected in the first trimester of pregnancy. The chain is built from TRBV7-8 and TRBJ2-1; tentatively, D is TRBD1 (6 bases). CDR3 DNA: TGTGCCAGCAGCAGCAGGACAGCTGTAAATGAGCAGTTCTTC. Its translation: CASSSRTAVNEQFF. Drawing the rest from reference TRBV7-8 and TRBJ2-1, the complete variable domain is GAGVSQSPRYKVAKRGQDVALRCDPISGHVSLFWYQQALGQGPEFLTYFQNEAQLDKSGLPSDRFFAERPEGSVSTLKIQRTQQEDSAVYLCASSSRTAVNEQFFGPGTRLTVL.